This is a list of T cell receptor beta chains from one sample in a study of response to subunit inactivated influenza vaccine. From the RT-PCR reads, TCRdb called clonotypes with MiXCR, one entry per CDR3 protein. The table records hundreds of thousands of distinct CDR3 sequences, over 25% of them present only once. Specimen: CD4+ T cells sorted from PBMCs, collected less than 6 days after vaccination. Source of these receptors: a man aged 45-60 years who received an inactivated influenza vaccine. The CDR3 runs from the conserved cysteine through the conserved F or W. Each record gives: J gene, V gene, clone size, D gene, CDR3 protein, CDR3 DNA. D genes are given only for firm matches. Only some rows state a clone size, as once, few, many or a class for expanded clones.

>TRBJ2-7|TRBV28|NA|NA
CASREYGSINEQYF
TGTGCCAGCAGGGAATACGGGTCAATCAACGAGCAGTACTTC
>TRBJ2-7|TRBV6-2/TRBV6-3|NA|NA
CASSYTPRSEQYF
TGTGCCAGCAGTTACACGCCTCGGAGCGAGCAGTACTTC
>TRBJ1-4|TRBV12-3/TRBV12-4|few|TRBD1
CASRTRTGNEKLFF
TGTGCCAGCAGAACCCGGACAGGGAATGAAAAACTGTTTTTT
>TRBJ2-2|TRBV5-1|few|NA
CASSLSGTTGELFF
TGCGCCAGCAGCCTCTCAGGGACCACCGGGGAGCTGTTTTTT
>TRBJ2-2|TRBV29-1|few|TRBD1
CSVQGAGFGELFF
TGCAGCGTCCAGGGGGCCGGGTTCGGGGAGCTGTTTTTT
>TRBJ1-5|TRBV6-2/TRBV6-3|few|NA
CASSYLGRLTGGPQHF
TGTGCCAGCAGTTACCTCGGCAGGCTTACAGGAGGGCCCCAGCATTTT
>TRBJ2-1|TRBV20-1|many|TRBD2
CSARGLAGGYEQFF
TGCAGTGCTAGAGGACTAGCGGGGGGTTATGAGCAGTTCTTC
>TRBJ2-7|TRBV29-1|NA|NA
CSVVLGAAYEQYF
TGCAGCGTTGTCCTGGGGGCGGCCTACGAGCAGTACTTC
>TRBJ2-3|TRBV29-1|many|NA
CSGGTDTQYF
TGCAGCGGGGGCACAGATACGCAGTATTTT
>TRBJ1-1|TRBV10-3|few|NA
CAISDYTEAFF
TGTGCCATCAGTGATTATACTGAAGCTTTCTTT
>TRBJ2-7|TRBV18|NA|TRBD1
CASSPRDRLYEQYF
TGTGCCAGCTCACCTCGGGACAGGCTTTACGAGCAGTACTTC
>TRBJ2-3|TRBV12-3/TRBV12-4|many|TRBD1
CASSGGQGPDTQYF
TGTGCCAGCAGTGGGGGACAGGGCCCAGATACGCAGTATTTT
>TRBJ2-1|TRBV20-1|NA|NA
CSARDEAGRYSEQFF
TGCAGTGCTAGAGATGAAGCGGGCCGATACAGTGAGCAGTTCTTC
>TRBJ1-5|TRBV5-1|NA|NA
CASSLSGGLDQPQHF
TGCGCCAGCAGCTTGAGTGGGGGGCTCGATCAGCCCCAGCATTTT
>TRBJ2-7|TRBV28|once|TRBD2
CASSLLRRAIAGAGEQYF
TGTGCCAGCAGTTTACTACGGCGGGCCATTGCGGGAGCGGGCGAGCAGTACTTC
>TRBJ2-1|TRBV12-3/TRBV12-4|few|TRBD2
CASSLAGTKFF
TGTGCCAGCAGTTTAGCAGGGACTAAGTTCTTC
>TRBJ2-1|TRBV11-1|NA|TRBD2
CASSPTTGHGLADSYNEQFF
TGTGCCAGCAGCCCCACAACAGGGCACGGACTAGCGGACTCCTACAATGAGCAGTTCTTC
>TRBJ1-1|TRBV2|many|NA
CASGPDMNTEAFF
TGTGCCAGCGGTCCGGATATGAACACTGAAGCTTTCTTT
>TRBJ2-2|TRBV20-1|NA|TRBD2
CSARGPGLTNTGELFF
TGCAGTGCTAGGGGTCCGGGACTAACGAACACCGGGGAGCTGTTTTTT
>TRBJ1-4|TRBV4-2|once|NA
CASSQDMWTANEKLFF
TGTGCCAGCAGCCAAGATATGTGGACAGCTAATGAAAAACTGTTTTTT
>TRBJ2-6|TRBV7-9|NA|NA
CASSRPGQLGANVLTF
TGTGCCAGCAGCAGACCTGGACAATTAGGGGCCAACGTCCTGACTTTC
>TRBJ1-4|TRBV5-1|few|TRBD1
CASSLEGANEKLFF
TGCGCCAGCAGCTTGGAGGGGGCGAATGAAAAACTGTTTTTT
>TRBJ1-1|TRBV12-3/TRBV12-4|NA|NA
CASTTRFFKAFF
TGTGCCAGCACTACCAGGTTTTTCAAAGCTTTCTTT
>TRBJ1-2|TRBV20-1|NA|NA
CSARGGSGHGYTF
TGCAGTGCTAGGGGGGGAAGTGGCCATGGCTACACCTTC
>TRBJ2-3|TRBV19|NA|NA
CASSPRAPLASTDTQYF
TGTGCCAGTAGTCCAAGAGCTCCTCTTGCTAGCACAGATACGCAGTATTTT
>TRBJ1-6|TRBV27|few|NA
CASTQGTYNSPLHF
TGTGCCAGCACCCAGGGGACCTATAATTCACCCCTCCACTTT
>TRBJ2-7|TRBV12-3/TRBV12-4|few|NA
CASSFSSGQYF
TGTGCCAGCAGTTTCTCGTCGGGGCAGTACTTC
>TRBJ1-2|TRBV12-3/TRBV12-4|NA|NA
CASRRASSNYGYTF
TGTGCCAGCAGACGGGCTTCCTCTAACTATGGCTACACCTTC
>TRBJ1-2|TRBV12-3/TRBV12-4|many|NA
CASSLGGGGYTF
TGTGCCAGCAGTCTAGGGGGTGGTGGCTACACCTTC
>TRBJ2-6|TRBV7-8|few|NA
CASSLSARVAGANVLTF
TGTGCCAGCAGCTTATCGGCCAGGGTGGCTGGGGCCAACGTCCTGACTTTC
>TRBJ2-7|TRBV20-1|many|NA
CSARKTVLEQYF
TGCAGTGCTAGAAAGACCGTTCTTGAGCAGTACTTC
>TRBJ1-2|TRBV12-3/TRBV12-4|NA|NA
CASSLGGDGYTF
TGTGCCAGCAGCCTCGGGGGGGATGGCTACACCTTC
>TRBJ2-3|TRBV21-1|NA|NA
CASSKDQRGGGSAQYF
TGTGCCAGCAGCAAAGACCAGCGGGGGGGCGGGTCAGCGCAGTATTTT
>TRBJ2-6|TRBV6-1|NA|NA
CASFEPSGANVLTF
TGTGCCAGCTTCGAACCCTCTGGGGCCAACGTCCTGACTTTC
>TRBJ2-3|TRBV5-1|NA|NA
CASSLGGRGPDTQYF
TGCGCCAGCAGCTTGGGGGGCAGGGGCCCAGATACGCAGTATTTT
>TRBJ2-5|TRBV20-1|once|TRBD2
CSARVVSGGKKETQYF
TGCAGTGCTAGAGTCGTAAGCGGGGGGAAGAAAGAGACCCAGTACTTC
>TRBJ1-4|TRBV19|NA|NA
CASSIGPRNEKLFF
TGTGCCAGTAGTATTGGCCCTAGGAATGAAAAACTGTTTTTT
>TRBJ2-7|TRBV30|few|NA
CACPSPGSSYEQYF
TGTGCCTGCCCTTCACCAGGGAGCTCCTACGAGCAGTACTTC
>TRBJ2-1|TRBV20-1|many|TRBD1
CSARARDSYNEQFF
TGCAGTGCTAGAGCCCGGGACAGCTACAATGAGCAGTTCTTC
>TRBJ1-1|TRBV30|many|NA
CAWRTEGATAFF
TGTGCCTGGAGAACGGAAGGGGCTACGGCTTTCTTT
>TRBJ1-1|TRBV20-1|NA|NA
CSARNTVATEAFF
TGCAGTGCTCGAAACACAGTGGCCACTGAAGCTTTCTTT
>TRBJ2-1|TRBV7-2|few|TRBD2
CASSLAASGRIVLDNEQFF
TGTGCCAGCAGCTTAGCGGCTAGCGGGAGGATCGTATTGGACAATGAGCAGTTCTTC
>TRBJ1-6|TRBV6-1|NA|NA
CASSGTRNSPLHF
TGTGCCAGCTCCGGGACCCGAAATTCACCCCTCCACTTT
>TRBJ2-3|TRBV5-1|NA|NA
CASSLSHQTSDTQYF
TGCGCCAGCAGCTTGAGTCACCAGACCTCGGATACGCAGTATTTT
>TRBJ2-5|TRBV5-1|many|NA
CASTSGNEETQYF
TGCGCCAGCACGTCCGGGAACGAAGAGACCCAGTACTTC
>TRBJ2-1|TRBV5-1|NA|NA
CASSPGLRTYNEQFF
TGCGCCAGCAGCCCGGGACTCCGTACCTACAATGAGCAGTTCTTC
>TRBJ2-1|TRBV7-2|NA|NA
CASSQDPRDNEQFF
TGTGCCAGCAGCCAAGACCCCAGGGACAATGAGCAGTTCTTC
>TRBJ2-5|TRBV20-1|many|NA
CSRRAGETQYF
TGCAGTCGGAGGGCGGGTGAGACCCAGTACTTC